This record concerns one T cell receptor beta chain sequence. Its antigen target is currently unknown. Base qualities are not at hand, and no much larger clone is one base apart. The collaborating institutions used their own protocols to collect whole blood in K2EDTA tubes. For TCRbeta analysis, collaborators shipped samples as frozen whole blood, isolated PBMCs, or DNA extracted from either of those sample types. CDR1 and CDR2 were assigned from the germline V gene as SGHDT and YYEEEE. Trimming leaves V shorter by 2 bases and J shorter by 10 bases, with the junction holding 6 bases beyond the gene matches. The CDR3 goes from the cysteine to the phenylalanine over 15 residues. The retained sequence is limited to the CDR3, 45 bases, with the frame set at the first base. The source of the sample is a study of blood T cell repertoires in COVID-19 (dated by TCRdb to about 2020). In terms of the full investigation: Samples covering the acute and convalescent phases of COVID-19 were provided by collaborators in the United States, Italy and Spain. The prospective study material was composed of cDNA or gDNA derived from T cells, B-cell-depleted T cells, or PBMCs. Deeply sampled blood TCRbeta repertoires from subjects exposed to, actively infected with, or recovered from COVID-19 were included in the dataset. The repertoires were released in a freely available public database meant as a resource for research on the immune response to SARS-CoV-2. The samples were drawn from two sources: the first 160 participants of the ongoing ImmuneRACE study, and 1,000 to 1,500 subjects contributed by 6 global collaborators. The sample metadata nearly always contained a de-identified subject ID, COVID-19 status, age in years and sex. Where available, HLA class I and class II types were taken from metadata supplied by the sample provider and were not determined by assay-based typing. General findings and caveats noted by the study authors: Clinical and demographic metadata were provided uncurated, with the amount varying by source and participant.

The immunoSEQ Assay, a bias-controlled multiplex PCR, was used to amplify TCRbeta CDR3 regions from genomic DNA. The original pipeline was this. The number of nucleated cells in each sample was estimated from the amplification of reference gene primers within the assay. To quantify the absolute abundance of each unique TCRbeta CDR3 rearrangement, sequence reads were collapsed and filtered. For each sample, productive Simpson clonality was calculated as the square root of Simpson's diversity index over productive rearrangements. The table comes from immuneACCESS by way of TCRdb, which keeps in-frame sequences with V and J called. Part of the clones is missing from these tables; in studies checked, under half for an unresolved V gene and the rest for unknown reasons. The DNA gave D and trimming, while V, J and clone size come from that table. Recorded for this sample are around 67,000 clones; around nine tenths of them occurred a single time. The ten largest account for around 20% of the sample.

This TCR derives from an elderly woman with acute or convalescent COVID-19. The sequence links TRBV5-6 to TRBJ1-4; 12 junctional bases match TRBD1. The material sequenced was peripheral blood. DNA sequence: TGTGCCAGCAGCTTACGGGGACAGGGGGCTGGAAAACTGTTTTTT. Translation gives CASSLRGQGAGKLFF.